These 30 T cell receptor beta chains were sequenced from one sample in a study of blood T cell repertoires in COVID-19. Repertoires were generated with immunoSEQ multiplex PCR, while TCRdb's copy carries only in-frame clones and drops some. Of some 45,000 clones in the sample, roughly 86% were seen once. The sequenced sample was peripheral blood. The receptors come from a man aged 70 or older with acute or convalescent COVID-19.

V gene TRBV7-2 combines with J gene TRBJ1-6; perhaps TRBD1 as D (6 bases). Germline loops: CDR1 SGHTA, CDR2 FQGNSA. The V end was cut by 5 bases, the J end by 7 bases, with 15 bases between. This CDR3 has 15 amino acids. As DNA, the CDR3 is TGTGCCAGCAGCAGAGAGGCAGGGGTCAATTCACCCCTCCACTTT. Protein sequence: CASSREAGVNSPLHF.

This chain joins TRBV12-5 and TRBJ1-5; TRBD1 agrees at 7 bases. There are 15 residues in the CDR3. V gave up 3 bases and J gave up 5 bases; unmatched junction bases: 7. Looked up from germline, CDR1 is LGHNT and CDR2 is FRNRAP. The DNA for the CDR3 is TGTGCTAGTGGTTTCTCAGACAGGGTTTATCAGCCCCAGCATTTT. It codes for CASGFSDRVYQPQHF.

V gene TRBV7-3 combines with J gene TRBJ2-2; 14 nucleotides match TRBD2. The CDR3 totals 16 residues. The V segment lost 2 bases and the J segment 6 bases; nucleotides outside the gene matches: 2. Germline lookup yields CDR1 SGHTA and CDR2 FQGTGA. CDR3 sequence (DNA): TGTGCCAGCAGCTTAGGACTAGCGGGAGGTGCCGGGGAGCTGTTTTTT. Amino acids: CASSLGLAGGAGELFF. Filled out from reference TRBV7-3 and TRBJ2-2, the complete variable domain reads GAGVSQTPSNKVTEKGKYVELRCDPISGHTALYWYRQSLGQGPEFLIYFQGTGAADDSGLPNDRFFAVRPEGSVSTLKIQRTERGDSAVYLCASSLGLAGGAGELFFGEGSRLTVL.

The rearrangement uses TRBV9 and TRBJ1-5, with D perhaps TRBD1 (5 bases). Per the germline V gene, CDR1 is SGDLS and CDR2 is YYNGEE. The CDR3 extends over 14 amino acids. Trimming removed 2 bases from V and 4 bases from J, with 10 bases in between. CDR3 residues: CASSVGRANQPQHF. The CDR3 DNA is TGTGCCAGCAGCGTGGGCAGGGCTAATCAGCCCCAGCATTTT.

The CDR3 sequence is CASTSGRKAFF. The CDR3, as DNA: TGTGCCAGCACTTCTGGGAGGAAAGCTTTCTTT. V gene TRBV6-5 combines with J gene TRBJ1-1; D is undetermined. The CDR3 totals 11 residues. Germline CDR1 and CDR2: MNHEY and SVGAGI. The ends were cut back, 7 bases at V and 9 bases at J, with 12 bases in the middle.

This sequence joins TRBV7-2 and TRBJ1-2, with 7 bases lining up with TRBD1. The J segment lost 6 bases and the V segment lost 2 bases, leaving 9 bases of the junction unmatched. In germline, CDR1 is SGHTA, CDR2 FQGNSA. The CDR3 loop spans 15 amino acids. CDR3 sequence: CASSLRPRGWDGYTF. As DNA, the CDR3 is TGTGCCAGCAGCTTAAGGCCCAGGGGGTGGGATGGCTACACCTTC.

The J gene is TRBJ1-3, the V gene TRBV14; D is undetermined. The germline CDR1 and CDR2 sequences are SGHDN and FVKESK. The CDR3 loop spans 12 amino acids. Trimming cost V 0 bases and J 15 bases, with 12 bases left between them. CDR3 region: CASSQDHGRGYF. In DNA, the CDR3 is TGTGCCAGCAGCCAAGATCACGGTCGCGGATATTTT.

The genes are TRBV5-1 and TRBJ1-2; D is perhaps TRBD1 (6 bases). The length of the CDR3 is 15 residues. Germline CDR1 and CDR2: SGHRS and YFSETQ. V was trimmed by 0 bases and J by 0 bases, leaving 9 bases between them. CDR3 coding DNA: TGCGCCAGCAGCTTGGGGACAGTCTCTAACTATGGCTACACCTTC. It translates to CASSLGTVSNYGYTF.

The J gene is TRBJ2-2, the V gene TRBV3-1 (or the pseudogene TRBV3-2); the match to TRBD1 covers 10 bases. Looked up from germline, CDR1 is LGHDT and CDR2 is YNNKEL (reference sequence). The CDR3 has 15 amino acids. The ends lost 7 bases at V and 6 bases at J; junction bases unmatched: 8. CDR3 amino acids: CASIGPGTGAGELFF. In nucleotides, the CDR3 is TGTGCCAGCATAGGCCCCGGGACAGGGGCCGGGGAGCTGTTTTTT.

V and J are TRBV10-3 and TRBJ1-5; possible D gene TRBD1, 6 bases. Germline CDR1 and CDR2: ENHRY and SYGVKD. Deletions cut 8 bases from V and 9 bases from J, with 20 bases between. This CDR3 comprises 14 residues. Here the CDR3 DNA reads TGTGCCATCGCTGCAGACGAGGGGGTATTGCCCCAGCATTTT. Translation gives CAIAADEGVLPQHF.

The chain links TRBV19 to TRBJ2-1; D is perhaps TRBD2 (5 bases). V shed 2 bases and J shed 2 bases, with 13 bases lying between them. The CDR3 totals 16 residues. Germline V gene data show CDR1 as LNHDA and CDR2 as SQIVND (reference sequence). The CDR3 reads CASSIMAGITYNEQFF. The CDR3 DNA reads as TGTGCCAGTAGTATAATGGCGGGTATCACCTACAATGAGCAGTTCTTC.

The CDR3 bases are TGTGCCAGCAGGACAGTTATAAGCTACGAGCAGTACTTC. Its translation: CASRTVISYEQYF. The chain links TRBV6-5 to TRBJ2-7, with D maybe TRBD1 (5 bases). Germline lookup yields CDR1 MNHEY and CDR2 SVGAGI. V lost 6 bases and J lost 3, with 12 bases in between. The CDR3 runs 13 residues.

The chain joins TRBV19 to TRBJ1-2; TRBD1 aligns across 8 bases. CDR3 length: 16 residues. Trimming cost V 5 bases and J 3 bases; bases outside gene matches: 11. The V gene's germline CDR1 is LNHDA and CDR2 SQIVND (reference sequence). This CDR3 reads CASSVTGQEGDYGYTF. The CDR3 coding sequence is TGTGCCAGTAGTGTCACGGGACAGGAGGGGGACTATGGCTACACCTTC.

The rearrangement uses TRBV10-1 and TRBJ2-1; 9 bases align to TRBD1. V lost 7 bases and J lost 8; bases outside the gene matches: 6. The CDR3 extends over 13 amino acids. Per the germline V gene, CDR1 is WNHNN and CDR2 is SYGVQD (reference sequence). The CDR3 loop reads CASMGQGRHEQFF. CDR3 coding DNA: TGCGCCAGCATGGGACAGGGTCGCCATGAGCAGTTCTTC.

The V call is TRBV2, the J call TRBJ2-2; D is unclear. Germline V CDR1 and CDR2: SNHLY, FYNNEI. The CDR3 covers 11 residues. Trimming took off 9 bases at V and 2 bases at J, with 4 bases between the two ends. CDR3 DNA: TGTGCCAGTATAAACACCGGGGAGCTGTTTTTT. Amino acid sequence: CASINTGELFF.

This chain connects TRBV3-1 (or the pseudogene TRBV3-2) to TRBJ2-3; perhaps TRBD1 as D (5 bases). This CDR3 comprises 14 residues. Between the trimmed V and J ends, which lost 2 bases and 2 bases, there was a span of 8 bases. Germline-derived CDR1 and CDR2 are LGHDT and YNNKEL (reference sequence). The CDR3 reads CASSQQGLTDTQYF. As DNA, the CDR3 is TGTGCCAGCAGCCAACAGGGCCTCACAGATACGCAGTATTTT.

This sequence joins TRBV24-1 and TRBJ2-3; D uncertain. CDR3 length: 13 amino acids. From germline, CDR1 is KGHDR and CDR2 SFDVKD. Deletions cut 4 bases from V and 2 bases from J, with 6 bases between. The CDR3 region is CATSDPFTDTQYF. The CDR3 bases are TGTGCCACCAGTGACCCCTTCACAGATACGCAGTATTTT.

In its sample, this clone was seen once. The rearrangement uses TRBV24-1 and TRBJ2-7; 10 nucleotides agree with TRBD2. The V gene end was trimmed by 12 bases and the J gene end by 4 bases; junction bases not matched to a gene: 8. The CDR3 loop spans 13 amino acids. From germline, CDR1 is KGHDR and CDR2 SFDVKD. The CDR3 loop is CAGGTSAVYEQYF. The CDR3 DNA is TGTGCCGGCGGGACTAGCGCCGTATACGAGCAGTACTTC.

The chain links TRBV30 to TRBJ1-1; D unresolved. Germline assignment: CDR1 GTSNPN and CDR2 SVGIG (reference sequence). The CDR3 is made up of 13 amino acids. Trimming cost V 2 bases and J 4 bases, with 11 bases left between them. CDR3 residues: CAWSRFEATEAFF. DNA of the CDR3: TGTGCCTGGAGTAGGTTTGAGGCCACTGAAGCTTTCTTT.

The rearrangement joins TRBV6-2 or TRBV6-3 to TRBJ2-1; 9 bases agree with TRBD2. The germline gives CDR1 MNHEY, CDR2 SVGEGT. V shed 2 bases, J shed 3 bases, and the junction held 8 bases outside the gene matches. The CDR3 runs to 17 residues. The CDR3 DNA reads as TGTGCCAGCAGTTACGGGGACCTAGCGGGGATCTACAATGAGCAGTTCTTC. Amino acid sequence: CASSYGDLAGIYNEQFF.

DNA for the CDR3: TGTGCCAGCAGCTTAGGGGACAGGGAACGCGGCTACACCTTC. It specifies CASSLGDRERGYTF. The chain links TRBV7-9 to TRBJ1-2; the match to TRBD1 covers 9 bases. V shed 1 base, J shed 8 bases, and the junction held 5 bases outside the gene matches. Germline-derived CDR1 and CDR2 are SEHNR and FQNEAQ (reference sequence). This CDR3 comprises 14 residues.

The CDR3 loop reads CATASWDRGEKLFF. The CDR3 DNA reads TGTGCCACCGCGAGTTGGGATCGAGGGGAAAAACTGTTTTTT. The chain combines TRBV27 with TRBJ1-4, with no clear D. CDR3 length: 14 amino acids. Trimming took 10 bases from V and 8 from J, leaving 20 bases between them. CDR1 and CDR2 (germline): MNHEY, SMNVEV (reference sequence).

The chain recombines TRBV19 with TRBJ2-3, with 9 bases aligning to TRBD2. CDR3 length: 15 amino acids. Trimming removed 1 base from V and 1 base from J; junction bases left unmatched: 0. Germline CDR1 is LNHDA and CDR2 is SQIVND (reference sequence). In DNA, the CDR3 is TGTGCCAGTAGTATAGGGACTAGCGGCACAGATACGCAGTATTTT. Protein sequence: CASSIGTSGTDTQYF.

The DNA of the CDR3 is TGTGCCAGCAGTCAGGGGCCACAGCCCCAGCATTTT. This translates into CASSQGPQPQHF. V gene TRBV6-2 or TRBV6-3 combines with J gene TRBJ1-5; possible D gene TRBD1, 6 bases. V was pared by 5 bases and J by 7 bases, with 9 bases between. This CDR3 has 12 amino acids. CDR1 MNHEY and CDR2 SVGEGT come from the germline V gene.

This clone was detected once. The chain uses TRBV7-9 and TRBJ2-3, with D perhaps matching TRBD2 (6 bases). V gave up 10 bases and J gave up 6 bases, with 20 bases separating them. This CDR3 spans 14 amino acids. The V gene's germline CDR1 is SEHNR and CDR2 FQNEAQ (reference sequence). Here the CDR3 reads CATQTAGRRDTQYF. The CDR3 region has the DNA TGTGCCACTCAAACCGCGGGGAGGAGGGATACGCAGTATTTT.

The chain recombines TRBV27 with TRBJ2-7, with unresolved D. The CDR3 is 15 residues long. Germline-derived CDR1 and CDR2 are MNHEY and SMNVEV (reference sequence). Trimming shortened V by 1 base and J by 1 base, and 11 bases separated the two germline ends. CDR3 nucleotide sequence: TGTGCCAGCAGTTTATTCCCCGCAGATTCCTACGAGCAGTACTTC. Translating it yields CASSLFPADSYEQYF.

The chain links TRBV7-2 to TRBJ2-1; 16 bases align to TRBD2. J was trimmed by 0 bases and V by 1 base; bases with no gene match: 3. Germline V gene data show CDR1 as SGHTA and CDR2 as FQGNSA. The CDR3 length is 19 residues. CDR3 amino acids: CASSLVGTSGGVSYNEQFF. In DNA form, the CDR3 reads TGTGCCAGCAGCTTAGTTGGGACTAGCGGGGGGGTCTCCTACAATGAGCAGTTCTTC.

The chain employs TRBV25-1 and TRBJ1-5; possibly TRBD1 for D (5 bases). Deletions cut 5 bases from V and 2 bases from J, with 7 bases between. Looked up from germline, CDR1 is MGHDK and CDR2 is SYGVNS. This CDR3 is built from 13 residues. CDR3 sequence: CASSQTGNQPQHF. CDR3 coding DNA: TGTGCCAGCAGTCAGACAGGCAATCAGCCCCAGCATTTT.

The CDR3 nucleotides are TGTGCCAGCAGACAGGGCAATTCACCCCTCCACTTT. Encoded protein: CASRQGNSPLHF. The chain couples TRBV6-1 to TRBJ1-6; D is perhaps TRBD1 (6 bases). The V end lost 6 bases, the J end lost 7 bases, and 7 bases lay between the germline ends. This CDR3 spans 12 amino acids. Looked up from germline, CDR1 is MNHNS and CDR2 is SASEGT.

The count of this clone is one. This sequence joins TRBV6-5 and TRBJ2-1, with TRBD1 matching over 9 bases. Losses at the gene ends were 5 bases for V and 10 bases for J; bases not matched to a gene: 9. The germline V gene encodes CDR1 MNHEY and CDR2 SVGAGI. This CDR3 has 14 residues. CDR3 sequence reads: CASSRTRTGGEQFF. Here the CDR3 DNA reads TGTGCCAGCAGTAGAACTAGAACAGGGGGCGAGCAGTTCTTC.